The present T cell receptor (beta chain) was sequenced within a study of shared T cell receptors in the human thymus (dated by TCRdb to the early 2020s). Some background on the complete study: The study examined how self-reactive, shared T-cell receptor alpha chains are generated in the human thymus.

Library preparation employed the immunoSEQ multiplex PCR assay. In its TCRdb copy, this immuneACCESS table keeps in-frame sequences only and misses some clones. Where compared with another copy, unresolved V genes explain less than half of these, and the others have no known cause. In all, the sample holds more than 550,000 clones, and roughly 86% of those were seen once. The ten largest clones take up more than 0.009% of the sample. Here V drops 2 bases and J drops 2 bases, and the junction holds 5 bases not matched to any gene. The germline V gene sets CDR1 to SGHVS and CDR2 to FQNEAQ. Its CDR3 holds 15 amino acids, cysteine through phenylalanine. Here the CDR3 DNA is all that survives: 45 bases in frame from base 1. Details on this clone: No antigen is known for it. Base quality data are lacking; no much larger clone is found one base away.

The same specimen was also included in a second study, on human thymus T cells. The second source states: Immunologically healthy infants undergoing open corrective cardiac surgery for congenital heart defects in Finland were used as donors. Thymus tissue was obtained as surgical resects removed during corrective cardiac surgery. Biased V and J gene segment usage appeared to be present in both thymic and peripheral blood repertoires. The related research reported highly overlapping thymic TCR repertoires among unrelated individuals. The study characterized TCR alpha and beta repertoires from under ten infant thymus samples and a few related peripheral blood samples. The cohort included about 6 male and two female infants, with donor ages spanning 7 to 244 days. After being mechanically released from the tissue, thymocytes were kept at -70 degrees C in pellets of about 9-32 million cells. A QIAsymphony instrument was used to extract genomic DNA from frozen cell pellets. The immunoSEQ multiplex PCR assay was used to amplify the TCRB and TCRAD loci from a standardized quantity of quality-controlled genomic DNA. Amplicons spanned the V(D)J region at a length sufficient to cover the CDR3 and identify V and J genes. The amplicons were sequenced on an Illumina platform via the commercial immunoSEQ service. Primer bias and sequencing errors were corrected using previously described methods, and TCRAD and TCRB definitions followed the IMGT database. immunoSEQ Analyzer 3.0 and VDJTools were used for repertoire analysis, which covered basic statistics, V/J segment usage, diversity estimates, rarefaction and pairwise overlap. Chao1, ChaoE, Efron-Thisted, Shannon and inverse Simpson indices were used to estimate diversity, which was also estimated on datasets down-sampled to the smallest sample. Repertoire overlap used strict matching of CDR3 nucleotide sequence, V gene and J gene, with Jaccard-based multidimensional scaling clustering. On average, thymus samples yielded 800,000 or so unique TCRB clonotypes, whereas blood samples yielded roughly 81,000.

The V and J segments used are TRBV7-8 and TRBJ1-1; TRBD1 matches 7 bases in the middle. Sequencing was performed on thymocytes. This TCR was recovered from a boy under three years old with a congenital heart defect. Donor details come from another sample of the same person, matched by shared clones. The DNA is TGTGCCAGCAGCTTACTTGGACAGGACAACACTGAAGCTTTCTTT. It specifies CASSLLGQDNTEAFF.